This entry describes one T cell receptor (beta chain). The data originate from a study of cytomegalovirus exposure and HLA in healthy donors. Trimming pared 5 bases from V and 3 bases from J, leaving 11 bases between. This CDR3 has 13 amino acids. The germline gives CDR1 MNHEY, CDR2 SMNVEV (reference sequence). The PCR used 60 Vbeta and 13 Jbeta primers. Sequenced by immunoSEQ multiplex PCR; TCRdb stores in-frame clones only, minus some. Seen here are 25,000 to 35,000 clones, approximately 87% observed once, and the top ten hold approximately 2.8%. This sequence was found in a boy younger than 18 in good health and CMV-seronegative. V usage is TRBV27 and J usage is TRBJ2-7; D is possibly TRBD1 (6 bases). Sequenced input: PBMCs. CDR3 in amino acids: CASSLGQHYEQYF. In nucleotides, the CDR3 is TGTGCCAGCAGTCTCGGACAGCACTACGAGCAGTACTTC.